The rows below give T cell receptor beta chains drawn from one sample of a study of cytomegalovirus exposure and HLA in healthy donors. The method was immunoSEQ multiplex PCR; TCRdb's version includes in-frame clones alone and lacks a portion of them. The table shows 65,000 to 80,000 clones, with 65% to 75% occurring only once. The sample consisted of PBMCs. The receptors stem from a man between 40 and 49 years old in good health and CMV-seropositive. The CDR3 runs from the conserved cysteine through the conserved F or W.

v_gene	j_gene	CDR3aa
TRBV7-6	TRBJ1-1	CASSLISGQPGTFF
TRBV4-2	TRBJ2-5	CASSQELPPAGGQETQYF
TRBV5-4	TRBJ2-7	CASSLQGKPYEQYF
TRBV5-1	TRBJ2-2	CASSGQLAGAPGELFF
TRBV5-1	TRBJ1-4	CASRPLLGGEKLFF
TRBV5-6	TRBJ2-5	CASSRDSQETQYF
TRBV4-1	TRBJ1-2	CASSPTGGPTGYGYTF
TRBV7-6	TRBJ1-1	CASSSHRGETEAFF
TRBV6-6	TRBJ1-2	CATLTGDHGYTF
TRBV7-3	TRBJ2-1	CASSPSGGSYNEQFF
TRBV7-2	TRBJ2-5	CASSWTGGAQETQYF
TRBV15	TRBJ1-1	CATSRELGGAEAFF
TRBV20-1	TRBJ1-2	CSASPLWGYTF
TRBV29-1	TRBJ2-7	CSVFGQWVYEQYF
TRBV18	TRBJ2-1	CASSHNRTSGPYNEQFF
TRBV27	TRBJ1-2	CASSTGVEGYTF
TRBV4-2	TRBJ2-7	CASSPGLAGAYEQYF
TRBV5-1	TRBJ2-1	CASSLAQFRDWPNEQFF
TRBV5-1	TRBJ2-7	CASSSKYRGLTYEQYF
TRBV30	TRBJ1-2	CAWSVRGGSYGYTF
TRBV28	TRBJ1-1	CASKIGGLNTEAFF
TRBV15	TRBJ2-6	CATSRDRGSSGANVLTF
TRBV9	TRBJ2-1	CASSGRRNNEQFF
TRBV30	TRBJ2-1	CAWGSSVRQFF
TRBV19	TRBJ2-1	CASSKRPGDEQFF
TRBV7-7	TRBJ1-1	CASSLGQGTEAFF
TRBV7-9	TRBJ2-4	CASSLGPGDDKNIQYF
TRBV5-1	TRBJ2-1	CASSLEGTGIGEQFF
TRBV5-8	TRBJ1-2	CASSFGQGGTYGYTF
TRBV5-6	TRBJ1-5	CASSFVGGQPQHF
TRBV5-5	TRBJ1-1	CASSLLNSGGTEAFF
TRBV5-4	TRBJ2-1	CASSSTPRVAGGPNEQFF
TRBV4-3	TRBJ1-5	CASSMRAGQPQHF